The 27 T cell receptor beta chains in this list originate from one sample, sequenced in a study of vaccination effects on CD4 cells after COVID-19. Scientists isolated CD4+ T cells after a roughly nine-day culture period ended. The data were produced by immunoSEQ multiplex PCR, yet TCRdb's version contains in-frame clones alone and is incomplete. This table has about 72,000 clones, approximately 80% appearing once. Their recognized antigens are unknown. Material: CD4+ T cells from PBMCs cultured without peptide, obtained before COVID-19 vaccination. The receptors come from a human donor who received a COVID-19 vaccine.

The chain is built from TRBV24-1 and TRBJ1-2, with 7 bases fitting TRBD1. Trimming removed 6 bases from V and 2 bases from J; junction bases left unmatched: 2. CDR3 size: 13 residues. Looked up from germline, CDR1 is KGHDR and CDR2 is SFDVKD. CDR3 in amino acids: CATSRDSNYGYTF. For the CDR3, the DNA is TGTGCCACCAGTAGGGACAGCAACTATGGCTACACCTTC.

The gene calls are TRBV4-1 and TRBJ2-7; 8 bases align to TRBD1. Germline CDR1 and CDR2: MGHRA and YSYEKL. V trimming: 4 bases; J trimming: 3 bases; junction bases outside the gene matches: 17. CDR3 length equals 18 residues. The CDR3 spells CASSPGPGQVPNLYEQYV. CDR3 nucleotides: TGCGCCAGCAGCCCAGGCCCGGGACAGGTCCCAAATCTCTACGAGCAGTACGTC.

The chain uses TRBV21-1 and TRBJ2-7. TRBV21-1 is tagged as a pseudogene. This CDR3 contains 16 residues. CDR3 amino acids: CASSKGVGGRPIEQYV. DNA for the CDR3: TGTGCCAGCAGCAAAGGGGTTGGGGGAAGGCCGATCGAGCAGTACGTC.

The chain couples TRBV29-1 to TRBJ2-5; 7 bases are a match to TRBD1. The CDR3 contains 13 residues. Germline V gene sequence: CDR1 SQVTM, CDR2 ANQGSEA. With V trimmed by 7 bases and J by 4 bases, 9 bases remained unmatched. CDR3 nucleotide sequence: TGCAGCGCCCCACAGGGGTTATCAGAGACCCAGTACTTC. Translation: CSAPQGLSETQYF.

The chain is built from TRBV10-2 and TRBJ2-7, with D maybe TRBD2 (6 bases). Germline V gene sequence: CDR1 WSHSY, CDR2 SAAADI. The CDR3 has 13 amino acids. V was clipped by 3 bases and J by 6 bases, with 12 bases between them. CDR3 nucleotide sequence: TGCGCCAGCAGTGAAAGGGAAGCGGGCGAGCAGTACGTC. This encodes CASSEREAGEQYV.

J is TRBJ1-3 and V is TRBV6-1; D is undetermined. The CDR3 sequence is 16 residues long. In germline, CDR1 is MNHNS, CDR2 SASEGT. Trimming shortened V by 2 bases and J by 0 bases, and 11 bases separated the two germline ends. CDR3 residues: CASSELYPSSGNTIYF. The CDR3 coding sequence is TGTGCCAGCAGTGAACTCTACCCGAGCTCTGGAAACACCATATATTTT.

This clone occurred a few times. Written as DNA, the CDR3 is TGCGCCAGCAGCTTGGGCGTAGCTGGAAACACCATATATTTT. As protein: CASSLGVAGNTIYF. The V gene is TRBV5-1, the J gene TRBJ1-3; D is ambiguous. V lost 0 bases and J lost 2, with 6 bases in between. The V gene's germline CDR1 is SGHRS and CDR2 YFSETQ. This CDR3 region has 14 residues.

The sample holds a few counts of this clone. This chain connects TRBV7-9 to TRBJ1-5, with D tentatively TRBD1 (6 bases). This CDR3 comprises 16 residues. Germline CDR1 and CDR2: SEHNR and FQNEAQ (reference sequence). V shed 1 base and J shed 3 bases, with 13 bases lying between them. CDR3 DNA: TGTGCCAGCAGCTTAGGGGACACTCCGATCAATCAGCCCCAGCATTTT. Translating gives CASSLGDTPINQPQHF.

V is TRBV18 and J is TRBJ1-2; 9 bases agree with TRBD1. The CDR3 consists of 13 residues. Germline CDR1 and CDR2: KGHSH and LQKENI. J was trimmed by 6 bases and V by 5 bases; bases with no gene match: 4. The CDR3 DNA reads TGTGCCAGCTCAGGACAGGGGATGGATGGCTACACCTTC. Translated, it gives CASSGQGMDGYTF.

The chain uses TRBV3-1 (or the pseudogene TRBV3-2) and TRBJ1-2, with D perhaps matching TRBD1 (6 bases). This CDR3 has 13 residues. The V end was cut by 5 bases, the J end by 8 bases, with 15 bases between. Germline V CDR1 and CDR2: LGHDT, YNNKEL (reference sequence). The CDR3 is CASSLQGPLGYTF. The CDR3 DNA follows: TGTGCCAGCAGCTTACAGGGTCCCCTCGGCTACACCTTC.

The chain carries TRBV14 and TRBJ2-3, with TRBD1 identical over 7 bases. V was pared by 3 bases and J by 2 bases, with 8 bases of the junction left unmatched. Germline values: CDR1 SGHDN, CDR2 FVKESK. The CDR3 sequence is 16 residues long. The CDR3 protein is CASSHGTGVATDTQYF. The CDR3 DNA reads TGTGCCAGCAGCCACGGCACAGGGGTGGCCACAGATACGCAGTATTTT.

This clone showed up just a few times. The chain is built from TRBV6-4 and TRBJ1-2; 9 positions agree with TRBD1. The V segment lost 5 bases and the J segment 1 base; nucleotides outside the gene matches: 5. Germline CDR1 and CDR2: MRHNA and SNTAGT. The CDR3 has 15 amino acids. The chain's CDR3 is CASSTGTGSNYGYTF. CDR3 coding DNA: TGTGCCAGCAGTACCGGGACAGGGAGTAACTATGGCTACACCTTC.

CDR3 coding DNA: TGTGCCAGCAGTTTTCGGACAAGAACCTATAATTCACCCCTCCACTTT. It encodes CASSFRTRTYNSPLHF. The V call is TRBV6-2 or TRBV6-3, the J call TRBJ1-6, with a weak D call TRBD1 (5 bases). Germline CDR1 and CDR2: MNHEY and SVGEGT. The CDR3 covers 16 residues. V was trimmed by 4 bases and J by 2 bases, leaving 12 bases between them.

V is TRBV11-2 and J is TRBJ2-3; TRBD2 aligns across 7 bases. The CDR3 has 15 amino acids. Trimming at V came to 2 bases and at J to 8 bases, leaving 10 bases not matched to a gene. Germline loops: CDR1 SGHAT, CDR2 FQNNGV. The CDR3 region has the DNA TGTGCCAGCAGCTTAACCCTAGCGGACGGGGTTACGCAGTATTTT. This gives the protein CASSLTLADGVTQYF.

This clone showed up just once. V is TRBV29-1 and J is TRBJ2-7, with D hard to call. CDR1 and CDR2 from the germline V gene are SQVTM and ANQGSEA. Trimming pared 4 bases from V and 4 bases from J, leaving 17 bases between. CDR3 size: 14 residues. CDR3: CSVVGGRQIYEQYV. The DNA for the CDR3 is TGCAGCGTTGTGGGTGGCCGCCAGATATACGAGCAGTACGTC.

This chain connects TRBV6-5 to TRBJ2-3; D may correspond to TRBD1 or TRBD2 (5 bases each). The CDR3 runs to 16 residues. The germline CDR1 and CDR2 sequences are MNHEY and SVGAGI. Deletions cut 3 bases from V and 6 bases from J, with 19 bases between. Here the CDR3 reads CASSYVGTSVSDTQYF. The CDR3 DNA reads as TGTGCCAGCAGTTATGTCGGGACCTCGGTTTCGGATACGCAGTATTTT.

J is TRBJ1-6 and V is TRBV15, with D possibly being TRBD1 (6 bases). This CDR3 contains 17 residues. Germline-derived CDR1 and CDR2 are LNHNV and YYDKDF (reference sequence). Trimming removed 2 bases from V and 2 bases from J, with 13 bases in between. In DNA, the CDR3 is TGTGCCACCAGCAGAATACAGGGTGCCCCCTATAATTCACCCCTCCACTTT. This sequence encodes CATSRIQGAPYNSPLHF.

J is TRBJ1-6 and V is TRBV5-1; possibly TRBD1 for D (6 bases). The CDR3 has 15 residues. Germline CDR1 is SGHRS and CDR2 is YFSETQ. Between the trimmed V and J ends, which lost 1 base and 8 bases, there was a span of 13 bases. The CDR3 nucleotides are TGCGCCAGCAGCTTGTTGGTGTCAGGGGATTCACCCCTCCACTTT. Translating it yields CASSLLVSGDSPLHF.

This clone has only a few counts. This chain uses TRBV28 with TRBJ1-1, with D perhaps TRBD1 (6 bases). The CDR3 runs to 14 residues. Germline CDR1 and CDR2: MDHEN and SYDVKM. Trimming cost V 7 bases and J 2 bases, with 14 bases left between them. CDR3 sequence (DNA): TGTGCCAGCACTCCGGGGGGCAGAAACACTGAAGCTTTCTTT. Protein sequence: CASTPGGRNTEAFF.

This sequence joins TRBV7-2 and TRBJ2-3; 8 bases are a match to TRBD1. The V gene's germline CDR1 is SGHTA and CDR2 FQGNSA. The CDR3 sequence is 16 residues long. The V and J ends lost 1 base and 8 bases, in that order; junction bases with no gene match: 11. CDR3 amino acids: CASSLDGQGALGTQYF. As DNA, the CDR3 is TGTGCCAGCAGCTTAGATGGGCAGGGGGCATTAGGTACGCAGTATTTT.

In its sample, this clone was seen once. The V call is TRBV6-5, the J call TRBJ1-2; possible D gene TRBD1, 6 bases. Germline V gives CDR1 MNHEY, CDR2 SVGAGI. V lost 6 bases, J lost 7 bases, and 18 bases lay in between. The CDR3 spans 14 residues. The CDR3 DNA reads TGTGCCAGCAGCCCCGCCTTTCGGACAGCTGGCTACACCTTC. It codes for CASSPAFRTAGYTF.

The chain carries TRBV5-1 and TRBJ2-1; 7 bases are a match to TRBD2. The CDR3 is 17 residues long. CDR1 is SGHRS, CDR2 YFSETQ, per germline. After removal of 0 bases from V and 1 base from J, the junction contained 7 bases not matched to a gene. CDR3 nucleotides: TGCGCCAGCAGCTTGGCCGGGCGGGGGTCTTCCTACAATGAGCAGTTCTTC. Translated, it gives CASSLAGRGSSYNEQFF.

The chain couples TRBV18 to TRBJ2-1; D uncertain. This CDR3 has 11 residues. V lost 3 bases and J 7 bases, leaving 4 bases between the germline ends. Germline-derived CDR1 and CDR2 are KGHSH and LQKENI. CDR3: CASSPLNEQFF. As DNA, the CDR3 is TGTGCCAGCTCACCTTTAAATGAGCAGTTCTTC.

The chain has TRBV6-5 and TRBJ2-5; D remains ambiguous. The V and J ends lost 7 bases and 5 bases respectively, with 14 bases between them. CDR3 size: 13 residues. Looked up from germline, CDR1 is MNHEY and CDR2 is SVGAGI. The CDR3 DNA reads TGTGCCAGCAATTCCGGGCTGGAGGAGACCCAGTACTTC. Residues: CASNSGLEETQYF.

CDR3 sequence reads: CASSYWSVNQNTEAFF. DNA for the CDR3: TGTGCCAGCAGTTATTGGTCCGTCAATCAGAACACTGAAGCTTTCTTT. The chain employs TRBV6-2 or TRBV6-3 and TRBJ1-1, with D uncertain. Germline assignment: CDR1 MNHEY and CDR2 SVGEGT. V lost 3 bases, J lost 1 base, and 15 bases lay in between. The CDR3 length is 16 residues.

This sequence joins TRBV7-2 and TRBJ2-3, with D perhaps matching TRBD1 (6 bases). Germline lookup yields CDR1 SGHTA and CDR2 FQGNSA. Trimming removed 3 bases at V and 7 bases at J, with 14 bases between. The CDR3 loop spans 14 amino acids. In DNA, the CDR3 is TGTGCCAGCAGCTTCTACAGGGCGCAAAATACGCAGTATTTT. This gives the protein CASSFYRAQNTQYF.

The chain joins TRBV6-1 to TRBJ1-2; D possibly corresponds to TRBD1 (5 bases). CDR3 length: 14 amino acids. Germline V gene sequence: CDR1 MNHNS, CDR2 SASEGT. Trimming pared 0 bases from V and 8 bases from J, leaving 13 bases between. The CDR3 sequence: CASSEAGGIGGYTF. DNA of the CDR3: TGTGCCAGCAGTGAAGCGGGGGGGATCGGGGGCTACACCTTC.